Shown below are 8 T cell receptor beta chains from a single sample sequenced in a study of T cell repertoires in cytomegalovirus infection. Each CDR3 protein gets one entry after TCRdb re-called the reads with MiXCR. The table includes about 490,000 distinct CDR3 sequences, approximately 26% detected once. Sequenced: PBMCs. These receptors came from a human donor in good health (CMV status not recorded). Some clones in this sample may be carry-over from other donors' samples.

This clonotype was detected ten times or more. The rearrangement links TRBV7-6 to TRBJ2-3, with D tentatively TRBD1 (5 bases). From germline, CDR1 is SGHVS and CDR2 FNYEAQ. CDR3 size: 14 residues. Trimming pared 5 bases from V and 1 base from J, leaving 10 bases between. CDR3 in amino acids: CASSPGQRTDTQYF. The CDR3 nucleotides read TGTGCCAGCAGCCCAGGACAACGCACAGATACGCAGTATTTT.

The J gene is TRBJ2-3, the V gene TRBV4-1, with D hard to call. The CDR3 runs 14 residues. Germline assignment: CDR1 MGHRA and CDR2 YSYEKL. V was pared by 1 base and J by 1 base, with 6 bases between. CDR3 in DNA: TGCGCCAGCAGCCAAGTTATGGGCACAGATACGCAGTATTTT. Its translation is CASSQVMGTDTQYF.

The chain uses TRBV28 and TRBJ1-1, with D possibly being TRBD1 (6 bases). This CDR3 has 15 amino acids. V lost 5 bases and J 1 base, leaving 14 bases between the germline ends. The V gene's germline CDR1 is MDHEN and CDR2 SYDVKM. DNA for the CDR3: TGTGCCAGCAGTGTCCACGGGACACCGAACACTGAAGCTTTCTTT. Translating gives CASSVHGTPNTEAFF.

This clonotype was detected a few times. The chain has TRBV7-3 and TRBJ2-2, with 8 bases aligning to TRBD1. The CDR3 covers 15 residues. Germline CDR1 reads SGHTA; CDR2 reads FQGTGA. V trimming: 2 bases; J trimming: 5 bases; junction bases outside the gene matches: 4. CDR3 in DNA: TGTGCCAGCAGCTTAGGACAGGGTAGTACCGGGGAGCTGTTTTTT. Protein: CASSLGQGSTGELFF. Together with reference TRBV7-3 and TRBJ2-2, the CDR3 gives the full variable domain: GAGVSQTPSNKVTEKGKYVELRCDPISGHTALYWYRQSLGQGPEFLIYFQGTGAADDSGLPNDRFFAVRPEGSVSTLKIQRTERGDSAVYLCASSLGQGSTGELFFGEGSRLTVL.

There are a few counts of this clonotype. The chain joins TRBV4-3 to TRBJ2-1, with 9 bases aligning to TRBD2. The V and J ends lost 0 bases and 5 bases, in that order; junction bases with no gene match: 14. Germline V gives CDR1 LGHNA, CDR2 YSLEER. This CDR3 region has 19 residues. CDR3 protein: CASSQEGLAEVGGNNEQFF. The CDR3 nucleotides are TGCGCCAGCAGCCAAGAGGGACTAGCCGAGGTCGGGGGGAACAATGAGCAGTTCTTC.

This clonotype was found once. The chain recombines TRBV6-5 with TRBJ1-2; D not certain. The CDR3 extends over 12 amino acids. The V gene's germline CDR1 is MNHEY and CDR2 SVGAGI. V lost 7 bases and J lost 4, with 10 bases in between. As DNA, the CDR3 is TGTGCCAGCAAGCGAGAGGGCTATGGCTACACCTTC. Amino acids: CASKREGYGYTF.

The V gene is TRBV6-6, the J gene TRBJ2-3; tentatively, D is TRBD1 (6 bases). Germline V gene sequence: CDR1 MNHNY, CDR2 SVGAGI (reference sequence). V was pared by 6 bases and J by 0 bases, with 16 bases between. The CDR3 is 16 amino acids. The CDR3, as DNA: TGTGCCAGCAGATTACTCCAGGGGTCTAGCACAGATACGCAGTATTTT. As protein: CASRLLQGSSTDTQYF.

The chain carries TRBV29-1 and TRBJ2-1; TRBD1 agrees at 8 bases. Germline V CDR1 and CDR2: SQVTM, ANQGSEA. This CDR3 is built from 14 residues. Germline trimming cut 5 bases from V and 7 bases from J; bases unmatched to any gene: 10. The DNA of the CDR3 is TGCAGCGTTTCCCGGACAGGGTCCCCTAATGAGCAGTTCTTC. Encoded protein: CSVSRTGSPNEQFF.